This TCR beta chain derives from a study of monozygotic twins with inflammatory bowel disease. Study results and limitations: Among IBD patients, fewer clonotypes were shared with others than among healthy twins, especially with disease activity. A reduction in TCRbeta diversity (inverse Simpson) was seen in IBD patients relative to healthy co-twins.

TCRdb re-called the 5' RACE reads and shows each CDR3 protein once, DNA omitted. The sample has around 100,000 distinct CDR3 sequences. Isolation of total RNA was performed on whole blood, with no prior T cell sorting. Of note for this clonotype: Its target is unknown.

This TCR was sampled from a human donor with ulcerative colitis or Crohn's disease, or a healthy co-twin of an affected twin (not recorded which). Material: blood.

CDR3 in amino acids: CSATPGTGVDTIYF. The rearrangement uses TRBV20-1 and TRBJ1-3; the TRBD1 assignment by TCRdb is unverifiable without DNA. Germline V gives CDR1 DFQATT, CDR2 SNEGSKA (reference sequence). The CDR3 spans 14 residues.